Listed here is a single TCR beta chain. V gave up 3 bases and J gave up 0 bases, with 5 bases separating them. The CDR3 consists of 13 residues. Looked up from germline, CDR1 is SEHNR and CDR2 is FQNEAQ (reference sequence). Authors' data handling: Reference gene primers were amplified, and this amplification served to estimate nucleated cell counts. Libraries were prepared by immunoSEQ multiplex PCR; TCRdb keeps only in-frame clonotypes and omits some of them. The V and J calls and the clone size are those of that table, but D and trimming were determined from the DNA. The table shows roughly 150,000 clones, with approximately 88% occurring only once. These data originate in a study of blood T cell repertoires in COVID-19. Study-level background: Whether acute or convalescent, the COVID-19 samples came from the United States, Italy and Spain. From T cells, B-cell-depleted T cells, or PBMCs came the material, which was cDNA or gDNA.

The clonotype comes from a human donor in a cohort sampled during active COVID-19. Sequences were obtained from peripheral blood. The genes are TRBV7-9 and TRBJ1-1, with D hard to call. CDR3 in amino acids: CASSFLVNTEAFF. In DNA, the CDR3 is TGTGCCAGCAGCTTCCTTGTGAACACTGAAGCTTTCTTT.